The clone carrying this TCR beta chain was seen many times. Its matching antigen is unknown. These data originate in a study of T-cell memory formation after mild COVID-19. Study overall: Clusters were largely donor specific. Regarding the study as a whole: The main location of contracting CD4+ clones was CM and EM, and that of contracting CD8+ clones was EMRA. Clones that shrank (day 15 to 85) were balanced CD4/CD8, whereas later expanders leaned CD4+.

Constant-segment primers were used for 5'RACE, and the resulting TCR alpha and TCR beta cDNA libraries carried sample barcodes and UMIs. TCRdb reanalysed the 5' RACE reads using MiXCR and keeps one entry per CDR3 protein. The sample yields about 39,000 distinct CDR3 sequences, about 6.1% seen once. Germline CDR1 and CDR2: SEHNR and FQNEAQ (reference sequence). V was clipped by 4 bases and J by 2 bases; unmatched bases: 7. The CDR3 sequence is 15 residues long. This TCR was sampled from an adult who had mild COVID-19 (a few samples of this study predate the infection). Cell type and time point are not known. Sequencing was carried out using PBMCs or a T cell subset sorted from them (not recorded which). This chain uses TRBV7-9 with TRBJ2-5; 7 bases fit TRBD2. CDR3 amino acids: CASSSPYSGQETQYF. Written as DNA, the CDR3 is TGTGCCAGCAGCTCACCTTATAGCGGGCAAGAGACCCAGTACTTC.